Listed below are T cell receptor beta chains from one sample, sequenced in a study of beta chain features in type 1 diabetes. Produced via immunoSEQ multiplex PCR; TCRdb's table is partial and in-frame only. The repertoire includes about 620,000 clones, roughly a sixth of them detected once, and more than 0.08% sits in the top ten. Sequencing used naive CD4+ T cells from blood. Source of these receptors: a man aged 18 to 29 in good health. Each CDR3 is given with its conserved first and last residue. Fields, in order: clone size, V gene, J gene, D gene, CDR3 DNA, CDR3 protein. The D gene is left open where the match is weak. A row's size may be missing; if present it is once, few, many or a size class.

abundance: few; v_gene: TRBV7-6; j_gene: TRBJ2-3; d_gene: TRBD1; CDR3nt: TGTGCCAGCAGCTCGACAGGGCTAAGCACAGATACGCAGTATTTT; CDR3aa: CASSSTGLSTDTQYF
abundance: few; v_gene: TRBV7-9; j_gene: TRBJ2-4; d_gene: .; CDR3nt: TGTGCCAGCAGCCGCGGGTCAGCCAAAAACATTCAGTACTTC; CDR3aa: CASSRGSAKNIQYF
abundance: .; v_gene: TRBV5-4; j_gene: TRBJ2-7; d_gene: TRBD2; CDR3nt: TGTGCCAGCAGTATCGGACTAGCGGGAAAGGTCTACGAGCAGTACTTC; CDR3aa: CASSIGLAGKVYEQYF
abundance: few; v_gene: TRBV6-6; j_gene: TRBJ2-7; d_gene: TRBD2; CDR3nt: TGTGCCAGCAGTTACGGGAGGGCCGGATACGAGCAGTACTTC; CDR3aa: CASSYGRAGYEQYF
abundance: once; v_gene: TRBV5-1; j_gene: TRBJ2-3; d_gene: .; CDR3nt: TGCGCCAGCAGCTTGGCCCCAGGGATAAGCACAGATACGCAGTATTTT; CDR3aa: CASSLAPGISTDTQYF
abundance: .; v_gene: TRBV6-5; j_gene: TRBJ2-7; d_gene: TRBD1; CDR3nt: TGTGCCAGCAGTCGGGACAGGGGCGAGCAGTACTTC; CDR3aa: CASSRDRGEQYF
abundance: few; v_gene: TRBV4-2; j_gene: TRBJ1-5; d_gene: .; CDR3nt: TGTGCCAGCAGCCAAGAACAGAATAATCAGCCCCAGCATTTT; CDR3aa: CASSQEQNNQPQHF
abundance: few; v_gene: TRBV7-2; j_gene: TRBJ1-5; d_gene: TRBD1; CDR3nt: TGTGCCAGCAGCTTGACCGGGACAGGGGCCATACGCAATCAGCCCCAGCATTTT; CDR3aa: CASSLTGTGAIRNQPQHF
abundance: few; v_gene: TRBV11-2; j_gene: TRBJ2-7; d_gene: .; CDR3nt: TGTGCCAGCAGCTTAGTCGCAGAGAGCTCCTACGAGCAGTACTTC; CDR3aa: CASSLVAESSYEQYF
abundance: .; v_gene: TRBV5-1; j_gene: TRBJ1-4; d_gene: .; CDR3nt: TGCGCCAGCAGCTCCGCGGGACGTAATGAAAAACTGTTTTTT; CDR3aa: CASSSAGRNEKLFF
abundance: once; v_gene: TRBV5-1; j_gene: TRBJ2-1; d_gene: .; CDR3nt: TGCGCCAGCAGCGAGACAGGGAGGACCTTATCCTACAATGAGCAGTTCTTC; CDR3aa: CASSETGRTLSYNEQFF
abundance: few; v_gene: TRBV25-1; j_gene: TRBJ2-6; d_gene: .; CDR3nt: TGTGCCAGCAGTCGGTACGGTAGCTCTGGGGCCAACGTCCTGACTTTC; CDR3aa: CASSRYGSSGANVLTF
abundance: few; v_gene: TRBV9; j_gene: TRBJ1-2; d_gene: TRBD1; CDR3nt: TGTGCCAGCAGCGTCGGGACAGCCTATGGCTACACCTTC; CDR3aa: CASSVGTAYGYTF
abundance: .; v_gene: TRBV6-5; j_gene: TRBJ2-5; d_gene: .; CDR3nt: TGTGCCAGCAGCCTCTATGGGACCCAGTACTTC; CDR3aa: CASSLYGTQYF
abundance: .; v_gene: TRBV6-1; j_gene: TRBJ2-4; d_gene: .; CDR3nt: TGTGCCAGCAGTGAACGGACAGTCCTAGCCAAAAACATTCAGTACTTC; CDR3aa: CASSERTVLAKNIQYF
abundance: .; v_gene: TRBV28; j_gene: TRBJ2-7; d_gene: .; CDR3nt: TGTGCCAGCAGTTTGGGCAGAACCTACGAGCAGTACTTC; CDR3aa: CASSLGRTYEQYF
abundance: .; v_gene: TRBV7-2; j_gene: TRBJ2-5; d_gene: .; CDR3nt: TGTGCCAGCAGCTTACTGACAAGGGGAGAGACCCAGTACTTC; CDR3aa: CASSLLTRGETQYF
abundance: few; v_gene: TRBV28; j_gene: TRBJ1-1; d_gene: .; CDR3nt: TGTGCCAGCAGTGTAAACACTGAAGCTTTCTTT; CDR3aa: CASSVNTEAFF
abundance: many; v_gene: TRBV7-9; j_gene: TRBJ2-6; d_gene: .; CDR3nt: TGTGCCAGCAGCCTCCGCTCTGGGGCCAACGTCCTGACTTTC; CDR3aa: CASSLRSGANVLTF
abundance: .; v_gene: TRBV9; j_gene: TRBJ2-6; d_gene: .; CDR3nt: TGTGCCAGCAGCGTAAGGGGAGATTCTGGGGCCAACGTCCTGACTTTC; CDR3aa: CASSVRGDSGANVLTF
abundance: few; v_gene: TRBV4-3; j_gene: TRBJ2-3; d_gene: TRBD1; CDR3nt: TGCGCCAGCAGCCAAGACTGGCCCACAGGGGCTAGCACAGATACGCAGTATTTT; CDR3aa: CASSQDWPTGASTDTQYF
abundance: few; v_gene: TRBV7-3; j_gene: TRBJ2-7; d_gene: .; CDR3nt: TGTGCCAGCAGCTTAGGGGTAGGCGAGCAGTACTTC; CDR3aa: CASSLGVGEQYF
abundance: .; v_gene: TRBV7-9; j_gene: TRBJ2-5; d_gene: .; CDR3nt: TGTGCCAGCAGCCTCAGTGTGAGCGGGCAAGAGACCCAGTACTTC; CDR3aa: CASSLSVSGQETQYF
abundance: .; v_gene: TRBV19; j_gene: TRBJ1-5; d_gene: TRBD1; CDR3nt: TGTGCCAGTAGCCTCGCAGGGGGGAATCAGCCCCAGCATTTT; CDR3aa: CASSLAGGNQPQHF
abundance: few; v_gene: TRBV7-9; j_gene: TRBJ2-3; d_gene: .; CDR3nt: TGTGCCAGCAGCTTTGGGGGAACTAGCACAGATACGCAGTATTTT; CDR3aa: CASSFGGTSTDTQYF
abundance: .; v_gene: TRBV11-1; j_gene: TRBJ1-2; d_gene: .; CDR3nt: TGTGCCAGCAGCTTCCAGGGTGGCTATGGCTACACCTTC; CDR3aa: CASSFQGGYGYTF
abundance: .; v_gene: TRBV15; j_gene: TRBJ2-1; d_gene: TRBD2; CDR3nt: TGTGCCACCAGCAGAGTCGGGACTACGAACAATGAGCAGTTCTTC; CDR3aa: CATSRVGTTNNEQFF
abundance: .; v_gene: TRBV4-2; j_gene: TRBJ1-1; d_gene: TRBD1; CDR3nt: TGTGCCAGCAGCCAAGCGGGACAGGGCGTTGAAGCTTTCTTT; CDR3aa: CASSQAGQGVEAFF
abundance: .; v_gene: TRBV7-9; j_gene: TRBJ2-7; d_gene: TRBD2; CDR3nt: TGTGCCAGCAGCCTTAGCGGGACTAGCGGGAAAGTCGAGCAGTACTTC; CDR3aa: CASSLSGTSGKVEQYF
abundance: few; v_gene: TRBV4-2; j_gene: TRBJ2-6; d_gene: TRBD2; CDR3nt: TGTGCCAGCAGCCAAGATCCCTTGGGCCGACTAGCGGGCCCCGTCCTGACTTTC; CDR3aa: CASSQDPLGRLAGPVLTF
abundance: few; v_gene: TRBV2; j_gene: TRBJ2-7; d_gene: .; CDR3nt: TGTGCCAGCAGTGAAGCGGGTGAAGCTGTAGGGGAGTACTTC; CDR3aa: CASSEAGEAVGEYF
abundance: .; v_gene: TRBV4-2; j_gene: TRBJ2-7; d_gene: .; CDR3nt: TGTGCCAGCAGCCAAGTCGACGGCTACGAGCAGTACTTC; CDR3aa: CASSQVDGYEQYF
abundance: .; v_gene: TRBV5-1; j_gene: TRBJ2-5; d_gene: .; CDR3nt: TGCGCCAGCAGCTACAGGGTCTTACAGACCCAGTACTTC; CDR3aa: CASSYRVLQTQYF
abundance: few; v_gene: TRBV7-2; j_gene: TRBJ2-5; d_gene: .; CDR3nt: TGTGCCAGCAGCTTTTTGGACCAAGAGACCCAGTACTTC; CDR3aa: CASSFLDQETQYF
abundance: .; v_gene: TRBV13; j_gene: TRBJ1-1; d_gene: .; CDR3nt: TGTGCCAGCAGCTTAGGCCTGTCGGACACTGAAGCTTTCTTT; CDR3aa: CASSLGLSDTEAFF
abundance: .; v_gene: TRBV6-5; j_gene: TRBJ2-5; d_gene: .; CDR3nt: TGTGCCAGCAGACCTCAGGAAGAGACCCAGTACTTC; CDR3aa: CASRPQEETQYF
abundance: few; v_gene: TRBV21-1; j_gene: TRBJ2-3; d_gene: .; CDR3nt: TGTGCCAGCAGCACTAAGAACTTCACAGATACGCAGTATTTT; CDR3aa: CASSTKNFTDTQYF
abundance: .; v_gene: TRBV4-2; j_gene: TRBJ1-1; d_gene: .; CDR3nt: TGTGCCAGCCGACTCGGGACTCCGAACACTGAAGCTTTCTTT; CDR3aa: CASRLGTPNTEAFF
abundance: .; v_gene: TRBV5-6; j_gene: TRBJ1-1; d_gene: TRBD1; CDR3nt: TGTGCCAGCAGCTGGTTCCTGGGACAGGCGAACACTGAAGCTTTCTTT; CDR3aa: CASSWFLGQANTEAFF
abundance: .; v_gene: TRBV6-6; j_gene: TRBJ2-5; d_gene: TRBD2; CDR3nt: TGTGCCAGCAGTAGCGGGGGTGTACCGGGGACCCAGTACTTC; CDR3aa: CASSSGGVPGTQYF
abundance: few; v_gene: TRBV4-1; j_gene: TRBJ2-2; d_gene: TRBD1; CDR3nt: TGCGCCAGCAGCCCCACCGGACAGGGGAACACCGGGGAGCTGTTTTTT; CDR3aa: CASSPTGQGNTGELFF
abundance: .; v_gene: TRBV6-5; j_gene: TRBJ2-1; d_gene: .; CDR3nt: TGTGCCAGCAGTTACTTAGGGCGGGATCAGTACAATGAGCAGTTCTTC; CDR3aa: CASSYLGRDQYNEQFF
abundance: .; v_gene: TRBV7-3; j_gene: TRBJ2-3; d_gene: TRBD2; CDR3nt: TGTGCCAGCGCGGGAGGTCCTAGCACAGATACGCAGTATTTT; CDR3aa: CASAGGPSTDTQYF
abundance: .; v_gene: TRBV7-2; j_gene: TRBJ2-3; d_gene: TRBD2; CDR3nt: TGTGCCAGCAGCTTCCAAGGCGGGAGTTTGGTAGATACGCAGTATTTT; CDR3aa: CASSFQGGSLVDTQYF
abundance: few; v_gene: TRBV19; j_gene: TRBJ1-2; d_gene: .; CDR3nt: TGTGCCAGTAGTCCTCGGGGGGGACGACTTCTCGGCTACACCTTC; CDR3aa: CASSPRGGRLLGYTF
abundance: .; v_gene: TRBV2; j_gene: TRBJ1-5; d_gene: .; CDR3nt: TGTGCCAGCAGTGAGCTGGGGGCTAGCAATCAGCCCCAGCATTTT; CDR3aa: CASSELGASNQPQHF
abundance: few; v_gene: TRBV27; j_gene: TRBJ2-3; d_gene: TRBD2; CDR3nt: TGTGCCAGCAGTCCGCTACGAGGGAGGGGCACAGATACGCAGTATTTT; CDR3aa: CASSPLRGRGTDTQYF
abundance: few; v_gene: TRBV5-8; j_gene: TRBJ2-7; d_gene: .; CDR3nt: TGTGCCAGCAGCTGGACCCTTGGCCCCTACGAGCAGTACTTC; CDR3aa: CASSWTLGPYEQYF
abundance: .; v_gene: TRBV27; j_gene: TRBJ1-6; d_gene: .; CDR3nt: TGTGCCAGCAGGAGCGGACTCTATAATTCACCCCTCCACTTT; CDR3aa: CASRSGLYNSPLHF
abundance: few; v_gene: TRBV11-2; j_gene: TRBJ2-7; d_gene: .; CDR3nt: TGTGCCAGCAGCTTAGATTCGGGGGCGAGCTACGAGCAGTACTTC; CDR3aa: CASSLDSGASYEQYF